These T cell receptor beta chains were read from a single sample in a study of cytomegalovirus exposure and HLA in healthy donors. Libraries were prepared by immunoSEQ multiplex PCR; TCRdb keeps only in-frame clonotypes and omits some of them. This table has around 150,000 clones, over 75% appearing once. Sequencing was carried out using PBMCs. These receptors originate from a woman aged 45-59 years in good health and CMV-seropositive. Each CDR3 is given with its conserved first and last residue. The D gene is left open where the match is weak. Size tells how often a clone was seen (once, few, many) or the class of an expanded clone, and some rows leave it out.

TGTGCCAGCAGCTTTAGTCTAACCAGCGGTGATACGCAGTATTTT	CASSFSLTSGDTQYF	-	-	TRBV11-2	TRBJ2-3
TGTGCCAGCAGCTTAGAGGGGTATGGCTACACCTTC	CASSLEGYGYTF	-	once	TRBV7-9	TRBJ1-2
TGTGCCAGCAGTGAAATTATCTATGGCTACACCTTC	CASSEIIYGYTF	-	-	TRBV2	TRBJ1-2
TGTGCCAGCAGTCTCCGGACAGACCAAGAGACCCAGTACTTC	CASSLRTDQETQYF	-	-	TRBV28	TRBJ2-5
TGTGCCAGCAGGTCAGGGGGAGGAACTGAAGCTTTCTTT	CASRSGGGTEAFF	TRBD1	-	TRBV6-5	TRBJ1-1
TGTGCCAGTAGTATAGCGGGGACAGGGGGAAATGAAAAACTGTTTTTT	CASSIAGTGGNEKLFF	TRBD1	few	TRBV19	TRBJ1-4
TGTGCCAGCATGGCGGTACTCACAGATACGCAGTATTTT	CASMAVLTDTQYF	-	-	TRBV6-5	TRBJ2-3
TGTGCCTCCCGGGACAGGTACATGAACACTGAAGCTTTCTTT	CASRDRYMNTEAFF	TRBD1	few	TRBV2	TRBJ1-1
TGTGCCAGCTTTCCGGGGAACATCGGGGAGACCCAGTACTTC	CASFPGNIGETQYF	-	-	TRBV6-1	TRBJ2-5
TGTGCCAGCAGCCCGGGGACAGGTCGGGGCGCGAACACTGAAGCTTTCTTT	CASSPGTGRGANTEAFF	TRBD1	-	TRBV9	TRBJ1-1
TGCAGCGTTGTAGTGTCAGGGGTCGAGACCCAGTACTTC	CSVVVSGVETQYF	-	-	TRBV29-1	TRBJ2-5
TGTGCCAGCAGCGGGACAGGGAAGAAGCAGTTCTTC	CASSGTGKKQFF	TRBD1	-	TRBV28	TRBJ2-1
TGTGCCAGCAGCCCTAGAGCGGCTGCCAAAAACATTCAGTACTTC	CASSPRAAAKNIQYF	-	-	TRBV11-2	TRBJ2-4
TGTGCCAGCAGTGAATCGACTCCCCAGTACTTC	CASSESTPQYF	-	-	TRBV6-1	TRBJ2-5
TGTGCCAGCAGGGGGGGACCAAACACTGAAGCTTTCTTT	CASRGGPNTEAFF	-	-	TRBV28	TRBJ1-1
TGTGCCGTATCTCTAGCGGGAGGGCCGAGCACCGGGGAGCTGTTTTTT	CAVSLAGGPSTGELFF	TRBD2	-	TRBV5-4	TRBJ2-2
TGTGCCAGCAGTGTTGGGACAGCCGATAGCAATCAGCCCCAGCATTTT	CASSVGTADSNQPQHF	TRBD1	-	TRBV2	TRBJ1-5
TGTGCCAGCAGCCCGGGACAGGGATATGGTGGCTACACCTTC	CASSPGQGYGGYTF	TRBD1	-	TRBV7-2	TRBJ1-2
TGTGCCAGCAGCTCCCCGAGATCCGGGGAGCTGTTTTTT	CASSSPRSGELFF	-	-	TRBV7-2	TRBJ2-2
TGTGCCAGCAGTACGGGGGGGTACGAGCAGTACTTC	CASSTGGYEQYF	TRBD2	-	TRBV2	TRBJ2-7
TGTGCCAGCAGCCAAGACAAGGTAGCGGGAGTTCAAGAGACCCAGTACTTC	CASSQDKVAGVQETQYF	TRBD2	-	TRBV4-2	TRBJ2-5
TGCAGTGCTAGAGTTGACCGGGGGAAGTACTTC	CSARVDRGKYF	-	-	TRBV20-1	TRBJ2-5
TGTGCCAGCAATCAAGCCCGGGTTTTCAATCAGCCCCAGCATTTT	CASNQARVFNQPQHF	-	-	TRBV6-6	TRBJ1-5
TGTGCCAGTAGTTTGAGACTAGCGGGGGGATCCTACAATGAGCAGTTCTTC	CASSLRLAGGSYNEQFF	TRBD2	-	TRBV19	TRBJ2-1
TGTGCCAGCAGCCCGCTTAGCAAGAGAAAAAACGGGGAGCAGTTCTTC	CASSPLSKRKNGEQFF	-	few	TRBV5-6	TRBJ2-1
TGTGCCAGCAGCATCGGGGAGGGTTACTATGGCTACACCTTC	CASSIGEGYYGYTF	-	-	TRBV6-5	TRBJ1-2
TGTGCCAGCAGTGCTGACAGGGCTACAGATACGCAGTATTTT	CASSADRATDTQYF	TRBD1	-	TRBV2	TRBJ2-3
TGTGCCAGCAGGGAGACAGCGAACACCGGGGAGCTGTTTTTT	CASRETANTGELFF	-	-	TRBV7-2	TRBJ2-2
TGTGCCAGCAGCCCGGACAGGGAGTTCTATGGCTACACCTTC	CASSPDREFYGYTF	TRBD1	few	TRBV6-5	TRBJ1-2
TGCGCCAGCAGCCAAGTGCCGGGACAGTCCTACGAGCAGTACTTC	CASSQVPGQSYEQYF	TRBD1	-	TRBV4-1	TRBJ2-7
TGCGCCAGCAGCTTGGTACAGTACACTGAAGCTTTCTTT	CASSLVQYTEAFF	-	-	TRBV5-1	TRBJ1-1
TGCAGCGTTTATGTCTGGCGGGGGGCCCAAGAGACCCAGTACTTC	CSVYVWRGAQETQYF	TRBD2	few	TRBV29-1	TRBJ2-5
TGTGCCAGCAGTCTCCGGACAGGGGTGGTCACTGAAGCTTTCTTT	CASSLRTGVVTEAFF	TRBD1	-	TRBV28	TRBJ1-1
TGTGCCAGCAGTTTCTTGGGAGAGGGTACCGGGGAGCTGTTTTTT	CASSFLGEGTGELFF	-	-	TRBV28	TRBJ2-2
TGTGCCATCAGTGAGAGGCAGGGGGCAGGGACTGAAGCTTTCTTT	CAISERQGAGTEAFF	TRBD1	-	TRBV10-3	TRBJ1-1
TGTGCCAGCAGCCCCCATGGGAGTACTAATGAAAAACTGTTTTTT	CASSPHGSTNEKLFF	-	-	TRBV28	TRBJ1-4
TGTGCCAGCAGAGACAGGGGCCAGGGCACTGAAGCTTTCTTT	CASRDRGQGTEAFF	TRBD1	-	TRBV6-4	TRBJ1-1
TGTGCCTGTTCCGGGGGGGCGGAGACCCAGTACTTC	CACSGGAETQYF	TRBD2	-	TRBV30	TRBJ2-5
TGTGCCATCAGTGAGAGACAGGGGAACGGCAATCAGCCCCAGCATTTT	CAISERQGNGNQPQHF	TRBD1	-	TRBV10-3	TRBJ1-5
TGTGCCAGCAGCCCACAGGGAGAGGAGCAGTACTTC	CASSPQGEEQYF	-	-	TRBV16	TRBJ2-7
TGTGCCAGCAGACTGGGACAGGGGAACACTGAAGCTTTCTTT	CASRLGQGNTEAFF	TRBD1	-	TRBV6-5	TRBJ1-1
TGTGCCAGCAGTTACGTCAGGGGCTCCTACGAGCAGTACTTC	CASSYVRGSYEQYF	-	-	TRBV6-6	TRBJ2-7
TGCGCCAGCAGTCCGGGACTCAACGAGCAGTACTTC	CASSPGLNEQYF	-	few	TRBV10-1	TRBJ2-7